This T cell receptor beta chain was identified in a study of T cells in Graves' hyperthyroidism and ophthalmopathy. In the case of this clonotype: Its target is not known. A much larger clonotype is one base distant, so this may be a read error.

CDR3 length: 14 residues. Trimming removed 5 bases from V and 5 bases from J, with 15 bases in between. Germline CDR1 and CDR2: ENHRY and SYGVKD. Study findings and constraints: From stable hyperthyroidism, ophthalmopathy was separated by a 13 V-J model. Ophthalmopathy was predicted by the model a median of approximately 6.6 months ahead of onset.

Researchers amplified the TCR beta CDR3 regions from RNA transcripts. With the HTBI primer set, the TCR CDR3 went through a first round of RT-PCR. TCRdb reprocessed the multiplex PCR reads with MiXCR, giving one entry per CDR3 protein. Here the sample spans more than 300,000 distinct CDR3 sequences, 11% to 15% being singletons. Patients having uncontrolled infection, another autoimmune disease, pregnancy or lactation were not included. The source is a woman in her sixties with Graves' hyperthyroidism. Sequencing input: blood. This chain links TRBV10-3 with TRBJ1-1; D is undetermined. DNA for the CDR3: TGTGCCATCAGTCCGGGATTCCAAGGAACTGAAGCTTTCTTT. Translation: CAISPGFQGTEAFF.